This TCR beta chain came from a study of cytomegalovirus exposure and HLA in healthy donors. Notes on the study in general: In terms of immune exposure information, only CMV serostatus was available. A later examination showed that TCR association rates differed by HLA locus, with DRB1 most and HLA-C fewest. Later work found most CMV-associated TCR beta chains apparently HLA-restricted. Many donors shared some public TCRs, even though most TCR sequences were rare.

The PCR contained 60 Vbeta and 13 Jbeta primers. This table comes from immunoSEQ multiplex PCR, and its TCRdb copy is limited to in-frame clones, with some not included. The sample contains 150,000 to 200,000 clones, approximately 84% of which appear only once. For this clone: Its antigen is unknown.

The junction had 7 bases not matched to a gene; V was cut back by 4 bases and J by 4 bases. The CDR3 length is 14 residues. Germline loops: CDR1 SGHNT, CDR2 YYREEE (reference sequence). This receptor was taken from a man in his forties or fifties in good health and CMV-seronegative. This chain joins TRBV5-4 and TRBJ1-1; 7 positions match TRBD1. The sample taken for sequencing was PBMCs. Written as DNA, the CDR3 is TGTGCCAGCAGCCACGCAGGGGGTGGCACTGAAGCTTTCTTT. This encodes CASSHAGGGTEAFF.